Sequencing of this T cell receptor (beta chain) was carried out in a study of PD-1 blockade in mismatch repair-deficient tumors. The protocol was immunoSEQ multiplex PCR, while the TCRdb copy is restricted to in-frame clones and leaves out a portion. Among 55,000 to 85,000 clones listed, 78% were seen once. In this sample, this clone turned up once. The receptor was derived from an adult with mismatch repair-deficient cancer. Material: peripheral blood, obtained 2 weeks after starting pembrolizumab.

CDR3 nucleotide sequence: TGTGCCAGCAGCTTCCGGACTAGCGGCTACGAGCAGTACTTC. Translation gives CASSFRTSGYEQYF. The chain couples TRBV7-3 to TRBJ2-7, with 10 bases lining up with TRBD2. Germline V CDR1 and CDR2: SGHTA, FQGTGA. V lost 3 bases to trimming and J lost 3 bases; unmatched junction nucleotides: 2. There are 14 residues in the CDR3. The whole variable domain, filled in from reference TRBV7-3 and TRBJ2-7, reads GAGVSQTPSNKVTEKGKYVELRCDPISGHTALYWYRQSLGQGPEFLIYFQGTGAADDSGLPNDRFFAVRPEGSVSTLKIQRTERGDSAVYLCASSFRTSGYEQYFGPGTRLTVT.